Listed below are T cell receptor beta chains from one sample, sequenced in a study of blood T cell repertoires in COVID-19. Only in-frame clones appear in the TCRdb table, and some are missing; sequencing was by immunoSEQ multiplex PCR. Here the sample spans 110,000 to 150,000 clones, more than 75% being singletons. What was sequenced was peripheral blood. These receptors were taken from a woman aged 45 to 65 with acute or convalescent COVID-19. Both conserved end residues are part of each CDR3. D genes are given only for firm matches. For some rows the clone size is stated as once, few or many, or as a class when expanded; others skip it.

>TRBD1|NA|TRBV19|TRBJ1-5
CASRQTGASNQPQHF
TGTGCCAGTAGACAGACAGGGGCGAGCAATCAGCCCCAGCATTTT
>NA|few|TRBV5-4|TRBJ2-1
CASSVLANNEQFF
TGTGCCAGCAGCGTGCTAGCAAACAATGAGCAGTTCTTC
>TRBD1|once|TRBV7-2|TRBJ1-1
CASSQQGAAEAFF
TGTGCCAGCAGTCAACAGGGGGCGGCTGAAGCTTTCTTT
>TRBD2|NA|TRBV18|TRBJ2-3
CASSLTSGRSTDTQYF
TGTGCCAGCTCACTTACTAGCGGGCGTAGCACAGATACGCAGTATTTT
>NA|NA|TRBV5-1|TRBJ1-1
CASSLGGGEVEAFF
TGCGCCAGCAGCTTGGGAGGTGGGGAGGTTGAAGCTTTCTTT
>NA|NA|TRBV7-9|TRBJ2-7
CASSTEGVGGQYF
TGTGCCAGCAGCACGGAGGGCGTGGGAGGGCAGTACTTC
>TRBD2|NA|TRBV4-3|TRBJ2-7
CASSQDSGVEQYF
TGCGCCAGCAGCCAAGATAGCGGGGTAGAGCAGTACTTC
>NA|few|TRBV19|TRBJ1-5
CASSIVQGGHQPQHF
TGTGCCAGTAGTATAGTCCAGGGAGGACATCAGCCCCAGCATTTT
>NA|few|TRBV6-5|TRBJ1-6
CASSYSGEGKSPLHF
TGTGCCAGCAGTTACTCTGGGGAGGGGAAATCACCCCTCCACTTT
>NA|NA|TRBV4-1|TRBJ2-6
CASSQEFHSGANVLTF
TGCGCCAGCAGCCAAGAATTCCACTCTGGGGCCAACGTCCTGACTTTC
>TRBD1|NA|TRBV29-1|TRBJ2-1
CSVLAGQGINEQFF
TGCAGCGTTCTCGCGGGACAGGGGATAAATGAGCAGTTCTTC
>NA|many|TRBV28|TRBJ1-3
CASTPLRGNTIYF
TGTGCCAGCACCCCCCTCCGGGGAAACACCATATATTTT
>NA|NA|TRBV5-1|TRBJ2-4
CASSSPVGEIAKNIQYF
TGCGCCAGCAGCTCGCCCGTTGGGGAGATAGCCAAAAACATTCAGTACTTC
>TRBD1|NA|TRBV28|TRBJ1-2
CASSPPDRAGGYTF
TGTGCCAGCAGTCCGCCGGACAGGGCTGGCGGCTACACCTTC
>NA|NA|TRBV30|TRBJ1-3
CAWTGSGNTIYF
TGTGCCTGGACCGGGTCTGGAAACACCATATATTTT
>NA|NA|TRBV6-2/TRBV6-3|TRBJ1-5
CASSSIGGLNGNQPQHF
TGTGCCAGCAGTTCGATCGGGGGTTTAAACGGCAATCAGCCCCAGCATTTT
>NA|NA|TRBV18|TRBJ1-1
CASFRDTEAFF
TGTGCCAGCTTCAGGGACACTGAAGCTTTCTTT
>NA|NA|TRBV7-2|TRBJ1-6
CASSPTRAEYNSPLHF
TGTGCCAGCAGCCCAACTAGGGCAGAGTATAATTCACCCCTCCACTTT
>NA|NA|TRBV4-3|TRBJ1-6
CASSQGEGGDSYNSPLHF
TGCGCCAGCAGCCAAGGCGAGGGAGGGGACTCCTATAATTCACCCCTCCACTTT
>NA|NA|TRBV11-3|TRBJ2-1
CASSIKSSSYNEQFF
TGTGCCAGCAGCATTAAATCGAGCTCCTACAATGAGCAGTTCTTC
>TRBD1|NA|TRBV12-5|TRBJ1-2
CASGLPLTGGAKGYTF
TGTGCTAGTGGTTTACCTTTGACAGGGGGCGCGAAGGGCTACACCTTC
>TRBD1|NA|TRBV9|TRBJ1-4
CASSEGDRTTNEKLFF
TGTGCCAGCAGCGAGGGGGACAGAACAACTAATGAAAAACTGTTTTTT
>NA|NA|TRBV7-3|TRBJ2-3
CASSLVGATDTQYF
TGTGCCAGCAGCTTAGTGGGAGCTACAGATACGCAGTATTTT
>NA|NA|TRBV19|TRBJ2-3
CASSILSGLADTQYF
TGTGCCAGTAGTATCTTATCGGGGTTGGCAGATACGCAGTATTTT
>NA|NA|TRBV6-4|TRBJ1-5
CASSDFVQRPQHF
TGTGCCAGCAGTGACTTTGTCCAGCGGCCCCAGCATTTT
>NA|once|TRBV19|TRBJ1-1
CASTIPGDTEAFF
TGTGCCAGTACAATACCAGGGGACACTGAAGCTTTCTTT
>NA|once|TRBV19|TRBJ2-2
CASSISPTVGELFF
TGTGCCAGTAGTATAAGCCCCACGGTCGGGGAGCTGTTTTTT
>NA|NA|TRBV5-1|TRBJ2-7
CASSLTTDSYGQYF
TGCGCCAGCAGCTTGACGACGGACTCCTACGGGCAGTACTTC
>TRBD1|once|TRBV28|TRBJ1-5
CASRPPGQGAAQPQHF
TGTGCCAGCAGGCCTCCGGGACAGGGTGCGGCTCAGCCCCAGCATTTT
>NA|NA|TRBV6-6|TRBJ2-2
CAGKRGTGELFF
TGTGCCGGAAAAAGGGGGACCGGGGAGCTGTTTTTT
>TRBD1|NA|TRBV5-8|TRBJ2-5
CASSLGRTGSQETQYF
TGTGCCAGCAGCTTGGGAAGGACAGGGAGCCAAGAGACCCAGTACTTC
>NA|NA|TRBV6-2/TRBV6-3|TRBJ2-7
CASSYQGRQYF
TGTGCCAGCAGTTACCAGGGTAGGCAGTACTTC
>NA|NA|TRBV5-1|TRBJ1-4
CASSYAGLSEKLFF
TGCGCCAGCAGCTACGCGGGACTTTCTGAAAAACTGTTTTTT
>NA|NA|TRBV6-5|TRBJ2-7
CASSSVRYYEQYF
TGTGCCAGCAGTTCCGTCAGATACTACGAGCAGTACTTC
>TRBD1|NA|TRBV10-3|TRBJ1-5
CATANDRDQPQHF
TGTGCCACCGCGAATGACAGGGATCAGCCCCAGCATTTT
>TRBD1|NA|TRBV11-2|TRBJ1-4
CASSRGQGVEKLFF
TGTGCCAGCAGCCGAGGACAGGGAGTTGAAAAACTGTTTTTT
>NA|NA|TRBV2|TRBJ1-1
CASSKIGPGREAFF
TGTGCCAGCAGCAAAATAGGGCCAGGGCGTGAAGCTTTCTTT
>NA|NA|TRBV30|TRBJ1-2
CAWRPPGERYGYTF
TGTGCCTGGAGACCTCCGGGAGAACGTTATGGCTACACCTTC
>TRBD1|NA|TRBV6-4|TRBJ2-1
CASSHRGSSYNEQFF
TGTGCCAGCAGCCACAGGGGGAGCTCCTACAATGAGCAGTTCTTC
>NA|NA|TRBV7-9|TRBJ1-1
CASYAAGLDTEAFF
TGTGCCAGCTACGCGGCGGGGTTGGACACTGAAGCTTTCTTT
>TRBD2|NA|TRBV29-1|TRBJ2-7
CSVGYGLVEQYF
TGCAGCGTCGGCTATGGACTAGTGGAGCAGTACTTC
>TRBD1|NA|TRBV6-2/TRBV6-3|TRBJ1-1
CASSWQGATEAFF
TGTGCCAGCAGTTGGCAGGGGGCAACTGAAGCTTTCTTT
>NA|NA|TRBV9|TRBJ2-3
CASSHSVTDTQYF
TGTGCCAGCAGCCATAGCGTCACAGATACGCAGTATTTT
>NA|NA|TRBV27|TRBJ1-6
CASRGAYGSPLHF
TGTGCCAGCAGGGGGGCCTATGGTTCACCCCTCCACTTT
>TRBD1|NA|TRBV20-1|TRBJ1-2
CSASIIPGQQNYGYTF
TGCAGTGCTAGTATAATACCGGGACAGCAGAACTATGGCTACACCTTC